The clone carrying this T cell receptor (beta chain) was seen more than once but under ten times. The antigen remains undetermined. The CDR3 length is 16 residues. Deletions cut 2 bases from V and 5 bases from J, with 17 bases between. The germline V gene encodes CDR1 MNHEY and CDR2 SVGAGI. Template switching, a step in the protocol, added a universal primer site, and cDNA carried unique molecular identifiers. Via MiXCR, TCRdb re-called the 5' RACE reads, giving one row per CDR3 protein. The sample holds roughly 630,000 distinct CDR3 sequences, under 8.5% seen once. This specimen belongs to a study of identical twins. Study outcomes and limitations: Out-of-frame TCR alpha sharing observed in monozygotic twins exceeded model estimates.

A further study also used this sample, focusing on yellow fever vaccine responses in identical twins.

The rearrangement links TRBV6-5 to TRBJ2-3; possible D gene TRBD2, 7 bases. Sequencing used PBMCs. The TCR sequence derives from a woman aged 18-29 years in good health. Here the CDR3 reads CASSYLSGAGEDTQYF. CDR3 nucleotides: TGTGCCAGCAGTTACCTGTCGGGGGCGGGAGAAGATACGCAGTATTTT.